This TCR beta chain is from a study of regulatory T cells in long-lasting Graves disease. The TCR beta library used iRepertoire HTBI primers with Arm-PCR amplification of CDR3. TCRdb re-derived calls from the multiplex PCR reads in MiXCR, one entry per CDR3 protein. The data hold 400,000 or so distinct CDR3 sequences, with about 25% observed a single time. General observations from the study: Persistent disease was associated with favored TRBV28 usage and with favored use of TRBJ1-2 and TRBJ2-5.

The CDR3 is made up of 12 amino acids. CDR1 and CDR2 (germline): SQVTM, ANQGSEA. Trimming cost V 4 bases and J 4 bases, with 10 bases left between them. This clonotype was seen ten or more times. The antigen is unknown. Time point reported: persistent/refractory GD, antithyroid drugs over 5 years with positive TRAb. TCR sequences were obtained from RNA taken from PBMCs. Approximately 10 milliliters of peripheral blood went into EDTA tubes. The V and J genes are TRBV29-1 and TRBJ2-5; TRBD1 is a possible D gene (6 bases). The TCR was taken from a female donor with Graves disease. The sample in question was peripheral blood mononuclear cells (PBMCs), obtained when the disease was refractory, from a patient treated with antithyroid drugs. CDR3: CSVGAQGETQYF. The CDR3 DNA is TGCAGCGTTGGTGCACAGGGAGAGACCCAGTACTTC.